These 2 T cell receptor beta chains were sequenced from one sample in a study of OX40 agonist ivuxolimab in advanced cancers. TCRdb keeps only in-frame clones here, not all; method: immunoSEQ multiplex PCR. Seen here are some 32,000 clones, 80% to 85% observed once, and the top ten hold around a fifth. This sample comprised CD4+ or CD8+ T cells sorted from blood, obtained in a trial of the OX40 agonist ivuxolimab. All receptors derive from an adult with an advanced solid tumor such as melanoma, head and neck, liver or kidney cancer.

The chain carries TRBV10-3 and TRBJ2-7; TRBD2 aligns across 11 bases. In germline, CDR1 is ENHRY, CDR2 SYGVKD. The trim removed 6 bases at V and 3 bases at J, leaving 10 bases unmatched. The CDR3 loop spans 16 amino acids. CDR3: CAIRADSGRDIYEQYF. The CDR3, as DNA: TGTGCCATCAGGGCCGATAGCGGGAGGGATATCTACGAGCAGTACTTC.

Many counts were recorded for this clone. The CDR3: CAWKGPTARGYTF. CDR3 nucleotides: TGTGCCTGGAAAGGACCGACGGCTAGGGGCTACACCTTC. V gene TRBV30 combines with J gene TRBJ1-2; D gene unclear. CDR1 is GTSNPN, CDR2 SVGIG, per germline (reference sequence). The V end was cut by 4 bases, the J end by 8 bases, with 17 bases between. This CDR3 is 13 amino acids long.